Below are 21 T cell receptor beta chains sequenced from a single sample in a study of shared clonotypes between healthy human individuals. Assay: immunoSEQ multiplex PCR; the TCRdb copy retains only in-frame clones and omits some. The table shows 1.6 million or so clones, with 96% occurring only once. The sequencing input was naive CD4+ T cells sorted from blood. Subset reported: CD45RA+ positively selected. The receptors come from a man under 40 in good health.

The J gene is TRBJ2-2, the V gene TRBV18, with TRBD2 as a possible D gene (5 bases). CDR1 KGHSH and CDR2 LQKENI come from the germline V gene. The V end was cut by 3 bases, the J end by 2 bases, with 13 bases between. This CDR3 contains 16 residues. DNA for the CDR3: TGTGCCAGCTCACCGGGAATAGCGAGAAACACCGGGGAGCTGTTTTTT. Amino acids: CASSPGIARNTGELFF. Full variable domain (outside the CDR3, taken from reference TRBV18 and TRBJ2-2): NAGVMQNPRHLVRRRGQEARLRCSPMKGHSHVYWYRQLPEEGLKFMVYLQKENIIDESGMPKERFSAEFPKEGPSILRIQQVVRGDSAAYFCASSPGIARNTGELFFGEGSRLTVL.

This rearrangement joins TRBV12-5 to TRBJ2-3; 7 bases fit TRBD1. CDR3 length: 15 residues. V lost 0 bases, J lost 1 base, and 1 base stayed unmatched. Germline V lookup: CDR1 LGHNT, CDR2 FRNRAP. In DNA form, the CDR3 reads TGTGCTAGTGGTTTGGTTGGACAGGGCACAGATACGCAGTATTTT. This codes for CASGLVGQGTDTQYF. Full variable domain (missing parts from reference TRBV12-5 and TRBJ2-3): DARVTQTPRHKVTEMGQEVTMRCQPILGHNTVFWYRQTMMQGLELLAYFRNRAPLDDSGMPKDRFSAEMPDATLATLKIQPSEPRDSAVYFCASGLVGQGTDTQYFGPGTRLTVL.

This chain uses TRBV27 with TRBJ1-4, with D possibly being TRBD1 (6 bases). CDR1 and CDR2 from the germline V gene are MNHEY and SMNVEV (reference sequence). V was shortened by 10 bases and J by 10 bases, with 19 bases between the two germline ends. The CDR3 has 13 amino acids. In DNA, the CDR3 is TGTGCCACCCAACCGGGACACACGGGAAAACTGTTTTTT. It specifies CATQPGHTGKLFF.

The CDR3 loop is CASSITGTNTEAFF. CDR3 in DNA: TGTGCCAGTAGTATAACAGGGACGAACACTGAAGCTTTCTTT. The V gene is TRBV19, the J gene TRBJ1-1; a weak D match, TRBD1 (6 bases). The CDR3 runs 14 residues. V was cut by 2 bases and J by 1 base, with 8 bases left in between. The germline gives CDR1 LNHDA, CDR2 SQIVND (reference sequence).

The chain uses TRBV5-8 and TRBJ2-3, with D possibly TRBD2 on 5 matching bases. The V end was cut by 0 bases, the J end by 2 bases, with 13 bases between. Germline values: CDR1 SGHTS, CDR2 YDEGEE. There are 16 residues in the CDR3. CDR3 region: CASSLDLRDTTDTQYF. For the CDR3, the DNA is TGTGCCAGCAGCTTGGACTTGAGGGATACCACAGATACGCAGTATTTT.

The chain carries TRBV19 and TRBJ2-3, with TRBD1 matching over 7 bases. Trimming at V came to 5 bases and at J to 3 bases, leaving 5 bases not matched to a gene. CDR1 and CDR2 from the germline V gene are LNHDA and SQIVND (reference sequence). The CDR3 length is 14 residues. The CDR3 sequence: CASSSTGWTDTQYF. The CDR3 nucleotides read TGTGCCAGTAGTTCGACAGGGTGGACAGATACGCAGTATTTT. The variable domain in full, completed from reference TRBV19 and TRBJ2-3, reads DGGITQSPKYLFRKEGQNVTLSCEQNLNHDAMYWYRQDPGQGLRLIYYSQIVNDFQKGDIAEGYSVSREKKESFPLTVTSAQKNPTAFYLCASSSTGWTDTQYFGPGTRLTVL.

The chain is built from TRBV2 and TRBJ2-2, with D perhaps matching TRBD1 (5 bases). The CDR3 loop spans 15 amino acids. Germline assignment: CDR1 SNHLY and CDR2 FYNNEI. Trimming left V 4 bases short and J 2 bases short, with 11 bases between. Written as DNA, the CDR3 is TGTGCCAGCAGTGGCGGACACCTAAACACCGGGGAGCTGTTTTTT. It encodes CASSGGHLNTGELFF.

This chain joins TRBV20-1 and TRBJ2-3; D is undetermined. The germline CDR1 and CDR2 sequences are DFQATT and SNEGSKA (reference sequence). V was cut by 5 bases and J by 4 bases, with 7 bases left in between. The CDR3 is 11 residues long. CDR3 nucleotide sequence: TGCAGTGCTCGTAGTTCAGATACGCAGTATTTT. Translating it yields CSARSSDTQYF.

The genes are TRBV5-1 and TRBJ2-1; D might be TRBD2 (6 bases). This CDR3 contains 15 residues. The V gene's germline CDR1 is SGHRS and CDR2 YFSETQ. V lost 4 bases to trimming and J lost 6 bases, with 17 bases between them. For the CDR3, the DNA is TGCGCCAGCAGCCATGGACTAACGGTTGGCAATGAGCAGTTCTTC. This translates into CASSHGLTVGNEQFF.

The chain is built from TRBV19 and TRBJ2-7; D possibly corresponds to TRBD1 (5 bases). Germline lookup yields CDR1 LNHDA and CDR2 SQIVND (reference sequence). This CDR3 has 14 amino acids. V shed 4 bases and J shed 2 bases, with 12 bases lying between them. The DNA for the CDR3 is TGTGCCAGTAGTACCGCAGGGTGGGCCTACGAGCAGTACTTC. Its translation: CASSTAGWAYEQYF.

The V and J genes are TRBV19 and TRBJ1-3; D is undetermined. The CDR3 length is 15 residues. The V end lost 3 bases, the J end lost 0 bases, and 9 bases lay between the germline ends. The V gene's germline CDR1 is LNHDA and CDR2 SQIVND (reference sequence). The CDR3 DNA reads TGTGCCAGTAGTATTCGACAAGCCTCTGGAAACACCATATATTTT. It yields the protein CASSIRQASGNTIYF.

The CDR3 DNA follows: TGTGCCAGCAGCCCACAGGGGACGGGGGTAAGCGGCTACACCTTC. Translated, it gives CASSPQGTGVSGYTF. The chain employs TRBV9 and TRBJ1-2; 7 bases map to TRBD1. Germline trimming cut 4 bases from V and 8 bases from J; bases unmatched to any gene: 14. Looked up from germline, CDR1 is SGDLS and CDR2 is YYNGEE. The CDR3 totals 15 residues.

The sample holds one count of this clone. Within the sample, other DNA sequences also encode this same CDR3. The chain employs TRBV7-2 and TRBJ2-6; unclear D gene. CDR1 and CDR2 from the germline V gene are SGHTA and FQGNSA. The V end lost 4 bases, the J end lost 4 bases, and 8 bases lay between the germline ends. The CDR3 is made up of 14 amino acids. CDR3 bases: TGTGCCAGCAGCTCCTCCAGCGGGGCCAACGTCCTGACTTTC. Its translation is CASSSSSGANVLTF.

On this clone: Other DNA sequences of this sample code for an identical CDR3. The CDR3 DNA sequence: TGTGCCAGCTCACCACCCAGTTACAATGAGCAGTTCTTC. Encoded protein: CASSPPSYNEQFF. The rearrangement joins TRBV18 to TRBJ2-1; D not certain. This CDR3 has 13 amino acids. From germline, CDR1 is KGHSH and CDR2 LQKENI. V lost 0 bases and J lost 4, with 4 bases in between.

The chain employs TRBV5-1 and TRBJ2-6; unclear D gene. Trimming removed 4 bases from V and 0 bases from J, with 11 bases in between. In germline, CDR1 is SGHRS, CDR2 YFSETQ. The CDR3 is 16 residues long. The DNA of the CDR3 is TGCGCCAGCAGCCCCACCGGAGCCTCTGGGGCCAACGTCCTGACTTTC. Protein product: CASSPTGASGANVLTF.

This chain joins TRBV5-1 and TRBJ1-1; D not certain. The CDR3 is 13 amino acids. Germline lookup yields CDR1 SGHRS and CDR2 YFSETQ. Trimming stripped 4 bases from V and 1 base from J, with 8 bases between. The CDR3: CASSIISNTEAFF. Written as DNA, the CDR3 is TGCGCCAGCAGCATTATCTCGAACACTGAAGCTTTCTTT. Together with reference TRBV5-1 and TRBJ1-1, the CDR3 gives the full variable domain: KAGVTQTPRYLIKTRGQQVTLSCSPISGHRSVSWYQQTPGQGLQFLFEYFSETQRNKGNFPGRFSGRQFSNSRSEMNVSTLELGDSALYLCASSIISNTEAFFGQGTRLTVV.

V is TRBV19 and J is TRBJ1-1; the match to TRBD1 covers 7 bases. Unmatched junction bases numbered 11, after V lost 3 bases and J lost 7 bases. Germline CDR1 reads LNHDA; CDR2 reads SQIVND (reference sequence). The CDR3 length is 15 residues. The CDR3 here is CASSIISTGDYEAFF. The CDR3 bases are TGTGCCAGTAGTATTATAAGTACAGGGGACTATGAAGCTTTCTTT.

This clone has a single count. This chain connects TRBV5-1 to TRBJ2-3; TRBD2 matches at 8 bases. Germline V gives CDR1 SGHRS, CDR2 YFSETQ. The trim removed 3 bases at V and 0 bases at J, leaving 3 bases unmatched. This CDR3 is built from 15 residues. The CDR3 protein is CASSSSGGSTDTQYF. In DNA, the CDR3 is TGCGCCAGCAGCTCATCGGGGGGGAGCACAGATACGCAGTATTTT.

This sequence joins TRBV9 and TRBJ2-1, with unresolved D. The CDR3 loop spans 16 amino acids. Germline V gives CDR1 SGDLS, CDR2 YYNGEE. Trimming took 0 bases from V and 0 from J, leaving 10 bases between them. CDR3 nucleotide sequence: TGTGCCAGCAGCGTAGCTACTGTGGGCTCCTACAATGAGCAGTTCTTC. Protein sequence: CASSVATVGSYNEQFF.

The V call is TRBV11-2, the J call TRBJ1-2; no firm D call. The CDR3 loop spans 14 amino acids. The V end lost 7 bases, the J end lost 0 bases, and 12 bases lay between the germline ends. Germline V gene data show CDR1 as SGHAT and CDR2 as FQNNGV. The CDR3 nucleotides read TGTGCCAGCACCAGGACGGGGACTAACTATGGCTACACCTTC. Translating gives CASTRTGTNYGYTF.

The CDR3 loop reads CASSSQKTSGRPFSAQYF. Written as DNA, the CDR3 is TGTGCCAGCAGCTCCCAAAAAACTAGCGGGAGGCCCTTTTCGGCGCAGTATTTT. The chain has TRBV5-4 and TRBJ2-3; TRBD2 agrees at 12 bases. With 3 bases clipped from V and 10 bases from J, the junction kept 18 bases outside the gene matches. CDR1 and CDR2 from the germline V gene are SGHNT and YYREEE (reference sequence). This CDR3 has 18 amino acids.